Below, one T cell receptor (beta chain) is given with its context. There are 13 residues in the CDR3. Trimming took off 6 bases at V and 7 bases at J, with 16 bases between the two ends. Germline CDR1 reads SNHLY; CDR2 reads FYNNEI. The sample comes from a study of blood T cell repertoires in COVID-19. The protocol was immunoSEQ multiplex PCR, while the TCRdb copy is restricted to in-frame clones and leaves out a portion. Counted here are under 250,000 clones, roughly 91% occurring once; the ten biggest clones make up 3% to 4%. This chain links TRBV2 with TRBJ2-7; TRBD1 is a possible D gene (6 bases). Sequenced material: PBMCs or T cells enriched from blood (not recorded which). This receptor was taken from a young woman with acute COVID-19. CDR3 residues: CASRQTGAWEQYF. Written as DNA, the CDR3 is TGTGCCAGCAGGCAGACAGGAGCTTGGGAGCAGTACTTC.